The clone carrying this T cell receptor beta chain was seen only a few times. The antigen is not known. The data originate from a study of CD8 T cells in ankylosing spondylitis. Study-wide findings and caveats: According to the report, clones linked to the disease were significantly enriched in matched synovial fluid samples taken from ankylosing spondylitis patients. Earlier studies detected some motif variants in reactive arthritis synovial fluid and blood. Seemingly distinctive of ankylosing spondylitis blood was a TCR beta motif formed by eight highly homologous variants.

The CDR3 runs to 13 residues. V was trimmed by 1 base and J by 7 bases, leaving 11 bases between them. Germline V gives CDR1 GTSNPN, CDR2 SVGIG (reference sequence). By quantitative 5'-RACE with molecular barcodes, the TCR beta libraries were made. TCRdb reprocessed the 5' RACE reads via MiXCR and lists one record per CDR3 protein. This table has fewer than 400,000 distinct CDR3 sequences, roughly 14% appearing once. The sequenced sample consisted of blood, either unsorted or a sorted T cell fraction (not recorded which). The TCR comes from a male donor with ankylosing spondylitis or in good health (not recorded which). This chain links TRBV30 with TRBJ1-3; the D is unclear. CDR3 residues: CAWSGSSGNTIYF. CDR3 nucleotide sequence: TGTGCCTGGAGTGGGTCGTCGGGGAACACCATATATTTT.